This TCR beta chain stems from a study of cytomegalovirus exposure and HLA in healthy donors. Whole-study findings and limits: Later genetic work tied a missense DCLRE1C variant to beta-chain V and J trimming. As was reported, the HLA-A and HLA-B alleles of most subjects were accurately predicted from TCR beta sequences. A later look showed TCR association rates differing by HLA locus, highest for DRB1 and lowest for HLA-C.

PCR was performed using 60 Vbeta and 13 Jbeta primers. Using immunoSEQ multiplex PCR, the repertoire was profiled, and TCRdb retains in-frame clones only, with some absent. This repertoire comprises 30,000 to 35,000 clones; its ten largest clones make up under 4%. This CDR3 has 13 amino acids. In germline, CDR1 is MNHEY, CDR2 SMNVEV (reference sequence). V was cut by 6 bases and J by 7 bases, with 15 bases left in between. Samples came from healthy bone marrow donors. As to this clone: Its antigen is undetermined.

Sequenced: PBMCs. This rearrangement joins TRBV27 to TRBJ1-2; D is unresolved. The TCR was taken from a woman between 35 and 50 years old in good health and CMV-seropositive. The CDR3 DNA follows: TGTGCCAGCAGCGGGAAAGGGATTCGTGGCTACACCTTC. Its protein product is CASSGKGIRGYTF.